The present TCR beta chain was sequenced within a study of CD8 T cells in Susac syndrome. Notes on the study in general: The study conceded that its TCR sequencing and HLA analysis involved relatively few individuals.

The study sequenced TCR beta in blood CD8+ and CD4+ T cells. The CD8+ and CD4+ T cells were negatively isolated, with the TEMRA cells enriched by FACS. The ends were cut back, 2 bases at V and 8 bases at J, with 13 bases in the middle. This CDR3 has 14 residues. Germline V CDR1 and CDR2: SGHTA, FQGTGA. Note on this clonotype: Its antigen is still unknown.

Reverse transcription used about 0.45 to 1 ug RNA and random hexamers. In TCRdb, the immunoSEQ multiplex PCR reads were re-called with MiXCR into one record per CDR3 protein. There are about 190,000 distinct CDR3 sequences in the sample; roughly 92% occur only once, and 0.1% lies in the top ten. Sequenced material: CD4+ T cells from PBMCs. The TCR sequence derives from a human donor in good health. The chain joins TRBV7-3 to TRBJ2-4; TRBD2 is a possible D gene (5 bases). The CDR3 reads CASSLQGTGDIQYF. CDR3 DNA sequence: TGTGCCAGCAGCTTACAAGGAACCGGGGACATTCAGTACTTC.